Sequencing of this T cell receptor beta chain was carried out in a study of shared clonotypes between healthy human individuals. Germline CDR1 and CDR2: SEHNR and FQNEAQ (reference sequence). Trimming cost V 7 bases and J 2 bases, with 13 bases left between them. The CDR3 has 14 amino acids. Across several immunoSEQ plates, the genomic DNA of each subset was split evenly. Assay: immunoSEQ multiplex PCR; the TCRdb copy retains only in-frame clones and omits some. The sample contains 2 million to 2.5 million clones, roughly 93% of which appear only once. This chain links TRBV7-9 with TRBJ2-3; possibly TRBD2 for D (6 bases). Sequencing was done on a sample of naive CD4+ T cells from PBMCs. Documented subset: CD45RA+ positively selected. This TCR was sampled from a man younger than 35 in good health. Some clones in this sample may be carry-over from other donors' samples. DNA for the CDR3: TGTGCCAGCAATCAGCTAGCGATCACAGATACGCAGTATTTT. This gives the protein CASNQLAITDTQYF. The full variable domain, in which reference TRBV7-9 and TRBJ2-3 provide the parts outside the CDR3, is DTGVSQNPRHKITKRGQNVTFRCDPISEHNRLYWYRQTLGQGPEFLTYFQNEAQLEKSRLLSDRFSAERPKGSFSTLEIQRTEQGDSAMYLCASNQLAITDTQYFGPGTRLTVL.